These 21 T cell receptor beta chains were all obtained from the same sample, sequenced in a study of blood T cell repertoires in COVID-19. Libraries were prepared by immunoSEQ multiplex PCR; TCRdb keeps only in-frame clonotypes and omits some of them. The sample has tens of thousands of clones, 84% seen once; the top ten hold roughly 15%. The specimen sequenced was peripheral blood. Every receptor here comes from a man aged 45-60 years with active or convalescent COVID-19.

This chain joins TRBV10-3 and TRBJ2-7, with 7 bases aligning to TRBD2. The trim removed 2 bases at V and 2 bases at J, leaving 9 bases unmatched. CDR1 ENHRY and CDR2 SYGVKD come from the germline V gene. The CDR3 runs 16 residues. CDR3 in DNA: TGTGCCATCAGTGAGGGGGGGGACGACGGAACCTACGAGCAGTACTTC. It is translated as CAISEGGDDGTYEQYF.

The chain is built from TRBV6-1 and TRBJ1-6; D not resolved. The length of the CDR3 is 15 residues. Trimming stripped 2 bases from V and 6 bases from J, with 11 bases between. CDR1 is MNHNS, CDR2 SASEGT, per germline. This CDR3 reads CASSEPTRGNSPLHF. The DNA for the CDR3 is TGTGCCAGCAGTGAACCGACACGGGGTAATTCACCCCTCCACTTT.

The chain is built from TRBV4-1 and TRBJ2-7; TRBD1 agrees at 8 bases. V shed 2 bases and J 5 bases; nucleotides not matched to a gene: 5. The CDR3 totals 14 residues. CDR1 MGHRA and CDR2 YSYEKL come from the germline V gene. CDR3 sequence: CASSQQQGADEQYF. For the CDR3, the DNA is TGCGCCAGCAGCCAACAGCAGGGGGCGGACGAGCAGTACTTC.

The chain joins TRBV2 to TRBJ2-5, with D tentatively TRBD2 (6 bases). Germline values: CDR1 SNHLY, CDR2 FYNNEI. Trimming pared 2 bases from V and 1 base from J, leaving 14 bases between. The CDR3 contains 16 residues. CDR3 coding DNA: TGTGCCAGCAGTGAAATGAGAGGGAGGTTCCAAGAGACCCAGTACTTC. As protein: CASSEMRGRFQETQYF.

The chain's CDR3 is CASSYWGDEEQYF. The CDR3 nucleotides are TGTGCCAGCAGCTATTGGGGAGATGAAGAGCAGTACTTC. This chain joins TRBV7-9 and TRBJ2-7; D might be TRBD2 (5 bases). Trimming cost V 4 bases and J 7 bases, with 14 bases left between them. This CDR3 is built from 13 residues. The germline V gene encodes CDR1 SEHNR and CDR2 FQNEAQ (reference sequence).

The J gene is TRBJ2-3, the V gene TRBV9; D is unresolved. This CDR3 region has 13 residues. Trimming removed 3 bases at V and 6 bases at J, with 11 bases between. In germline, CDR1 is SGDLS, CDR2 YYNGEE. The CDR3 loop is CASSGVDMDTQYF. Written as DNA, the CDR3 is TGTGCCAGCAGCGGCGTCGATATGGATACGCAGTATTTT. The entire variable domain, with the rest obtained from reference TRBV9 and TRBJ2-3, is as follows: DSGVTQTPKHLITATGQRVTLRCSPRSGDLSVYWYQQSLDQGLQFLIQYYNGEERAKGNILERFSAQQFPDLHSELNLSSLELGDSALYFCASSGVDMDTQYFGPGTRLTVL.

The chain couples TRBV6-1 to TRBJ2-7; 8 bases align to TRBD1. Unmatched junction bases numbered 9, after V lost 2 bases and J lost 6 bases. From germline, CDR1 is MNHNS and CDR2 SASEGT. The CDR3 is 15 residues long. CDR3 in DNA: TGTGCCAGCAGTGAAATTCCGACAGGGGTCGGCGAGCAGTACTTC. Protein sequence: CASSEIPTGVGEQYF.

This chain connects TRBV10-2 to TRBJ2-1; 15 bases are a match to TRBD2. The CDR3 is 16 residues long. The V and J ends lost 6 bases and 2 bases, in that order; junction bases with no gene match: 2. CDR1 is WSHSY and CDR2 is SAAADI in the germline V gene. The CDR3 DNA is TGCGCCAGCAGGGGGACTAGCGGGGGGACCTACAATGAGCAGTTCTTC. Translation: CASRGTSGGTYNEQFF.

CDR3 DNA: TGTGCCAGCAGCTTAAGCGGGGGGGCGAGAAATGAGCAGTTCTTC. Translating gives CASSLSGGARNEQFF. The V and J genes are TRBV7-8 and TRBJ2-1; 10 nucleotides agree with TRBD2. The germline CDR1 and CDR2 sequences are SGHVS and FQNEAQ. This CDR3 comprises 15 residues. With V trimmed by 2 bases and J by 7 bases, 5 bases remained unmatched.

The chain combines TRBV19 with TRBJ2-3, with 8 bases that match TRBD1. J lost 6 bases, V lost 6 bases, and 5 bases had no gene match. The CDR3 has 13 residues. Germline CDR1 reads LNHDA; CDR2 reads SQIVND (reference sequence). The CDR3 is CASSNRGLDTQYF. In DNA form, the CDR3 reads TGTGCCAGTAGCAACAGGGGGTTGGATACGCAGTATTTT.

This clone showed up just a few times. J is TRBJ1-2 and V is TRBV12-3 or TRBV12-4; D ambiguous. The CDR3 has 12 amino acids. The germline V and J ends were trimmed by 3 bases and 8 bases, with 10 bases remaining between them. CDR3 in amino acids: CASSFHQFGYTF. CDR3 nucleotide sequence: TGTGCCAGCAGTTTCCATCAATTCGGCTACACCTTC.

The gene calls are TRBV6-1 and TRBJ2-3; the D is unclear. This CDR3 has 16 amino acids. Trimming cost V 1 base and J 0 bases, with 11 bases left between them. Looked up from germline, CDR1 is MNHNS and CDR2 is SASEGT. The CDR3 nucleotides are TGTGCCAGCAGTGAAGGTGCTGGGCTTAGCACAGATACGCAGTATTTT. Translation gives CASSEGAGLSTDTQYF.

J is TRBJ2-7 and V is TRBV7-3; 8 positions agree with TRBD1. The CDR3 is made up of 12 amino acids. The V segment lost 5 bases and the J segment 5 bases; nucleotides outside the gene matches: 2. CDR1 SGHTA and CDR2 FQGTGA come from the germline V gene. CDR3 bases: TGTGCCAGCAGCCCGACAGGGGACGAGCAGTACTTC. Encoded protein: CASSPTGDEQYF.

V usage is TRBV4-1 and J usage is TRBJ2-4, with 9 bases identical to TRBD2. In germline, CDR1 is MGHRA, CDR2 YSYEKL. Trimming at V came to 4 bases and at J to 6 bases, leaving 13 bases not matched to a gene. This CDR3 is 17 amino acids long. In DNA form, the CDR3 reads TGCGCCAGCAGCCCTAGGTTCGCTAGCGGGGTTGGAAACATTCAGTACTTC. Translation gives CASSPRFASGVGNIQYF.

This clone was counted only a few times. This sequence joins TRBV9 and TRBJ2-7, with 8 bases lining up with TRBD1. Germline values: CDR1 SGDLS, CDR2 YYNGEE. The CDR3 contains 15 residues. After removal of 3 bases from V and 6 bases from J, the junction contained 11 bases not matched to a gene. In DNA, the CDR3 is TGTGCCAGCAGCGGTACAGGGGGAGGATATGGCGAGCAGTACTTC. Protein: CASSGTGGGYGEQYF.

This clone appeared once. V gene TRBV11-2 combines with J gene TRBJ1-1; TRBD1 might be the D (5 bases). This CDR3 is built from 15 residues. Trimming removed 5 bases at V and 5 bases at J, with 18 bases between. Germline CDR1 and CDR2: SGHAT and FQNNGV. The CDR3 region is CASSRQLAEGTEAFF. CDR3 sequence (DNA): TGTGCCAGCAGCCGACAGTTGGCGGAGGGAACTGAAGCTTTCTTT.

This clone has only one observation. The rearrangement uses TRBV7-2 and TRBJ2-1, with 8 bases fitting TRBD2. CDR3 length equals 16 residues. V was pared by 5 bases and J by 5 bases, with 11 bases of the junction left unmatched. Germline V gene sequence: CDR1 SGHTA, CDR2 FQGNSA. The CDR3 reads CASSRRGAGDNNEQFF. The CDR3 region has the DNA TGTGCCAGCAGCCGCCGGGGAGCGGGGGACAACAATGAGCAGTTCTTC. Full variable domain (remainder filled in from reference TRBV7-2 and TRBJ2-1): GAGVSQSPSNKVTEKGKDVELRCDPISGHTALYWYRQSLGQGLEFLIYFQGNSAPDKSGLPSDRFSAERTGGSVSTLTIQRTQQEDSAVYLCASSRRGAGDNNEQFFGPGTRLTVL.

The chain's CDR3 is CASLYRVNEQFF. CDR3 DNA: TGTGCCAGCTTATACAGGGTCAATGAGCAGTTCTTC. This chain uses TRBV6-5 with TRBJ2-1; D perhaps matches TRBD1 (6 bases). Looked up from germline, CDR1 is MNHEY and CDR2 is SVGAGI. CDR3 length equals 12 residues. V lost 8 bases to trimming and J lost 6 bases, with 11 bases between them.

The chain has TRBV4-2 and TRBJ1-1, with TRBD1 as a possible D gene (6 bases). The ends were cut back, 1 base at V and 0 bases at J, with 15 bases in the middle. Looked up from germline, CDR1 is LGHNA and CDR2 is YNFKEQ. The CDR3 totals 17 residues. The CDR3 reads CASSQGGRWDMNTEAFF. The CDR3 nucleotides are TGTGCCAGCAGCCAAGGGGGACGTTGGGACATGAACACTGAAGCTTTCTTT.

The chain uses TRBV5-1 and TRBJ2-5; 8 nucleotides line up with TRBD2. V shed 2 bases, J shed 4 bases, and the junction held 7 bases outside the gene matches. The CDR3 is 15 residues long. Germline loops: CDR1 SGHRS, CDR2 YFSETQ. The CDR3 region has the DNA TGCGCCAGCAGCTTAGCGGGGGAGACTTTAGAGACCCAGTACTTC. Translating it yields CASSLAGETLETQYF.

V and J are TRBV5-1 and TRBJ1-3, with 9 bases lining up with TRBD1. The CDR3 is made up of 16 amino acids. Losses at the gene ends were 4 bases for V and 4 bases for J; bases not matched to a gene: 9. CDR1 and CDR2 (germline): SGHRS, YFSETQ. The CDR3 loop is CASSPNTGGQGNTIYF. CDR3 bases: TGCGCCAGCAGCCCCAATACAGGGGGCCAAGGAAACACCATATATTTT.